This TCR beta chain was sequenced for a study of blood T cell repertoires in COVID-19. Study context: T cells, B-cell-depleted T cells, or PBMCs supplied cDNA or gDNA.

TCRdb's table, derived via immunoSEQ multiplex PCR, lists solely in-frame clones and lacks some. Of a few hundred thousand clones in the sample, 90% were seen once. The sequencing sample was made of PBMCs or T cells enriched from blood (not recorded which). The TCR was taken from a woman aged 18-30 years with acute COVID-19.

The CDR3 DNA sequence: TGTGCCAGCTCACCAGACAGGGACACAGGTGAGCAGTTCTTC. Residues: CASSPDRDTGEQFF. The V gene is TRBV18, the J gene TRBJ2-1; 7 nucleotides align to TRBD1. The CDR3 is made up of 14 amino acids. Germline V gene lookup returns CDR1 KGHSH and CDR2 LQKENI. The V gene end was trimmed by 2 bases and the J gene end by 9 bases; junction bases not matched to a gene: 7. Based on the CDR3 plus reference TRBV18 and TRBJ2-1, the full variable domain is NAGVMQNPRHLVRRRGQEARLRCSPMKGHSHVYWYRQLPEEGLKFMVYLQKENIIDESGMPKERFSAEFPKEGPSILRIQQVVRGDSAAYFCASSPDRDTGEQFFGPGTRLTVL.